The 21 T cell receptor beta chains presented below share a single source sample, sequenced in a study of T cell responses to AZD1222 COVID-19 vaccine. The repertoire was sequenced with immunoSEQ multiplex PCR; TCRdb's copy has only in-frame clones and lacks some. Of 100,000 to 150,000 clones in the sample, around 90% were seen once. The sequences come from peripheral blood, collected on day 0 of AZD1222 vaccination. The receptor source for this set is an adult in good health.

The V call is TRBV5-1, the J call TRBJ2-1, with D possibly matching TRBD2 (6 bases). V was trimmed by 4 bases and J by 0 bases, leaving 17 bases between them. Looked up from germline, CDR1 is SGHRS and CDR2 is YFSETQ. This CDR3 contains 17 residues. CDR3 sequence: CASSPSSGRSSYNEQFF. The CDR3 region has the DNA TGCGCCAGCAGCCCCTCCTCGGGGAGGAGCTCCTACAATGAGCAGTTCTTC.

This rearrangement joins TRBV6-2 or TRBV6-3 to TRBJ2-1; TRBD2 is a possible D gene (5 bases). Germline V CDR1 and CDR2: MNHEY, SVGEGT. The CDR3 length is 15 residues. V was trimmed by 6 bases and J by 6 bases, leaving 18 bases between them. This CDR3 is CASSVDFPSLNEQFF. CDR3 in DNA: TGTGCCAGCAGCGTGGACTTCCCGTCCCTCAATGAGCAGTTCTTC.

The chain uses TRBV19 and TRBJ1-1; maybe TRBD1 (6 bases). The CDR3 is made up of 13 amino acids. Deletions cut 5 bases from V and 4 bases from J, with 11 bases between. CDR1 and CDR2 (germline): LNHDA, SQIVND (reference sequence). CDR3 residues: CASSRGLATEAFF. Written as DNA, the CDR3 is TGTGCCAGTAGTCGGGGGCTCGCCACTGAAGCTTTCTTT.

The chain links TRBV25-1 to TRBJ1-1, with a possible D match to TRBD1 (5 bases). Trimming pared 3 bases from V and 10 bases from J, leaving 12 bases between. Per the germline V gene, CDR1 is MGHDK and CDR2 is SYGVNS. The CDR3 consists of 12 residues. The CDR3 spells CASSERRGRAFF. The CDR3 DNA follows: TGTGCCAGCAGTGAGCGGAGGGGAAGAGCTTTCTTT.

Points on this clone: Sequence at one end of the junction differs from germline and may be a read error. The CDR3, as DNA: TGTGCCAGCAGCTCTATCTCGGAGGGACAGGTCTTC. Translating gives CASSSISEGQVF. The chain is built from TRBV9 and TRBJ1-2, with TRBD1 identical over 8 bases. The CDR3 is made up of 12 amino acids. Germline values: CDR1 SGDLS, CDR2 YYNGEE.

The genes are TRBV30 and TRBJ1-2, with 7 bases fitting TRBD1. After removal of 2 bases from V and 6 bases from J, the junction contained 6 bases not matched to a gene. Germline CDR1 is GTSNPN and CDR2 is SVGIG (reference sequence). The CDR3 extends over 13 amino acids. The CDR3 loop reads CAWSTGTADGYTF. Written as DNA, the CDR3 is TGTGCCTGGAGTACCGGGACAGCGGATGGCTACACCTTC.

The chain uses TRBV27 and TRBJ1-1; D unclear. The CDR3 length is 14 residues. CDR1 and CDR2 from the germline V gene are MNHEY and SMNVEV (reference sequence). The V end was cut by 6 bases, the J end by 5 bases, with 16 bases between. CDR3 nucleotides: TGTGCCAGCAGCCTTTCACAGCTACCTACTGAAGCTTTCTTT. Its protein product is CASSLSQLPTEAFF.

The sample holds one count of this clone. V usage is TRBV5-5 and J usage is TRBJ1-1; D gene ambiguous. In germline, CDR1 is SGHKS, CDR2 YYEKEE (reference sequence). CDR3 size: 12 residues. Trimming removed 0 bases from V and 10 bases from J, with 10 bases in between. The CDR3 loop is CASSLVGLGAFF. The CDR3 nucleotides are TGTGCCAGCAGCTTGGTAGGGCTCGGAGCTTTCTTT.

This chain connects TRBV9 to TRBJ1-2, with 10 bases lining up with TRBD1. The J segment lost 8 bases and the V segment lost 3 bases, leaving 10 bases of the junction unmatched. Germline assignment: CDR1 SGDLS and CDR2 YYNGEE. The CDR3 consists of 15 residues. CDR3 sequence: CASSARQGATGGYTF. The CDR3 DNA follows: TGTGCCAGCAGCGCACGACAGGGGGCGACGGGCGGCTACACCTTC.

Written as DNA, the CDR3 is TGCGCCAGCAGTCAGCGGGACAGGGGTTCCGGCTACACCTTC. Translating gives CASSQRDRGSGYTF. This rearrangement joins TRBV23-1 to TRBJ1-2; 10 nucleotides match TRBD1. TRBV23-1 is reported as an ORF; its role is uncertain. V shed 3 bases and J 8 bases; nucleotides not matched to a gene: 6. The CDR3 is made up of 14 amino acids.

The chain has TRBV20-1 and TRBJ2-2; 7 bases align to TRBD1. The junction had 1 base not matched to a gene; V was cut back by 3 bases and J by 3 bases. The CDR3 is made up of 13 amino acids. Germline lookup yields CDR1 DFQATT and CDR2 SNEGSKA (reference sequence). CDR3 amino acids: CSASTGDTGELFF. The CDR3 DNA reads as TGCAGTGCTAGTACAGGGGACACCGGGGAGCTGTTTTTT.

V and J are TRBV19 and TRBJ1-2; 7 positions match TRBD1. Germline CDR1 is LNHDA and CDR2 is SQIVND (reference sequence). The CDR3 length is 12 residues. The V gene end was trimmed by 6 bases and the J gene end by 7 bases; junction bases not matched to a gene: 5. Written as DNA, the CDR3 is TGTGCCAGTAGAACAGGGGCGGGTGGCTACACCTTC. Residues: CASRTGAGGYTF.

The CDR3 spells CASSALEVGNTIYF. DNA of the CDR3: TGTGCCAGCTCAGCCCTTGAGGTTGGAAACACCATATATTTT. The V and J genes are TRBV18 and TRBJ1-3; D gene unclear. V was pared by 5 bases and J by 3 bases, with 11 bases between. This CDR3 spans 14 amino acids. Germline CDR1 and CDR2: KGHSH and LQKENI.

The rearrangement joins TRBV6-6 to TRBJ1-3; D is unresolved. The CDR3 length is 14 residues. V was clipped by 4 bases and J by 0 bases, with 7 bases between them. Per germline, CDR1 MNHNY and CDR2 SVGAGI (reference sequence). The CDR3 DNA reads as TGTGCCAGCAGTTGGGAGGCCTCTGGAAACACCATATATTTT. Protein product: CASSWEASGNTIYF.

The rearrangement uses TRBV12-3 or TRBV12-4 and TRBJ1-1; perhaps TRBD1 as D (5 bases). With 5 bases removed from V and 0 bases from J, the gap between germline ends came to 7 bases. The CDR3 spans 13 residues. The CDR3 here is CASSRGMNTEAFF. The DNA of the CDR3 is TGTGCCAGCAGTCGGGGCATGAACACTGAAGCTTTCTTT.

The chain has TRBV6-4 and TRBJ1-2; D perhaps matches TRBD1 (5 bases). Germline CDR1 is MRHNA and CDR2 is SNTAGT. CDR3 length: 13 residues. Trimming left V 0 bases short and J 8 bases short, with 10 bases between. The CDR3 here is CASSDSGGDGYTF. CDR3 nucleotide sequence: TGTGCCAGCAGTGACTCTGGAGGGGACGGCTACACCTTC.

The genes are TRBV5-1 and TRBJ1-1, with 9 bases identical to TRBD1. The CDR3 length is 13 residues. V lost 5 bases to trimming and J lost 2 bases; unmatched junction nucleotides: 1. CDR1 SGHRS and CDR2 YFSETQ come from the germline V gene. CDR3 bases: TGCGCCAGCAGGGGACAGGGTAACACTGAAGCTTTCTTT. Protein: CASRGQGNTEAFF.

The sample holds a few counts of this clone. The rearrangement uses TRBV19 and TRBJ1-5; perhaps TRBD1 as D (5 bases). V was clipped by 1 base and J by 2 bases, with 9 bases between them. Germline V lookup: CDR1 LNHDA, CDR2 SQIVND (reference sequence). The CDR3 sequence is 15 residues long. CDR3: CASSIAGQGNQPQHF. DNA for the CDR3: TGTGCCAGTAGTATAGCAGGGCAGGGCAATCAGCCCCAGCATTTT.

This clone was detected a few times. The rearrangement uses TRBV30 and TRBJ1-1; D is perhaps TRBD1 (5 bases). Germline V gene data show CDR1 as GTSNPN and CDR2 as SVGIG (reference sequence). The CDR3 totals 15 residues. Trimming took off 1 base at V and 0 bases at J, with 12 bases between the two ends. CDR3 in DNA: TGTGCCTGGAGTGGTAAGGGGCCGATGAACACTGAAGCTTTCTTT. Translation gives CAWSGKGPMNTEAFF.

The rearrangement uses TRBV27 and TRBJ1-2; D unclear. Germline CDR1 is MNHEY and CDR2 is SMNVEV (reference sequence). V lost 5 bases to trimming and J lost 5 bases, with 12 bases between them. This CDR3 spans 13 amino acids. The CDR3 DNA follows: TGTGCCAGCAGTCTAACCCCCTATTATGGCTACACCTTC. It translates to CASSLTPYYGYTF.

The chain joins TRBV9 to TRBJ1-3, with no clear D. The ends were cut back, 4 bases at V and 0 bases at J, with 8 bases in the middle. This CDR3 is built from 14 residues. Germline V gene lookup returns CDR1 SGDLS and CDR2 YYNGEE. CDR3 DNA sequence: TGTGCCAGCAGCCTACATACCTCTGGAAACACCATATATTTT. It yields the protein CASSLHTSGNTIYF.